A single sample gave rise to the 19 T cell receptor beta chains below, sequenced in a study of radiotherapy plus CTLA-4 blockade in lung cancer. Sequencing used immunoSEQ multiplex PCR; TCRdb keeps in-frame clones, though not all of them. Of approximately 77,000 clones listed, around 80% were seen once; the top ten hold 0.79%. Sequencing was performed on peripheral blood, taken from a patient treated with radiotherapy plus ipilimumab. Receptors were obtained from a human donor with non-small cell lung cancer who had stable disease on radiotherapy plus ipilimumab.

The V call is TRBV28, the J call TRBJ2-3; 10 bases agree with TRBD2. In germline, CDR1 is MDHEN, CDR2 SYDVKM. The CDR3 contains 15 residues. Trimming cost V 6 bases and J 3 bases; bases outside gene matches: 6. The CDR3 protein is CASSLAAGGTDTQYF. The CDR3 DNA sequence: TGTGCCAGCAGCCTAGCAGCGGGAGGGACAGATACGCAGTATTTT.

V and J are TRBV5-1 and TRBJ1-1, with 7 bases lining up with TRBD1. V shed 7 bases, J shed 1 base, and the junction held 4 bases outside the gene matches. The CDR3 contains 13 residues. CDR1 is SGHRS and CDR2 is YFSETQ in the germline V gene. CDR3 sequence (DNA): TGCGCCAGCGGGGACAGACCGAACACTGAAGCTTTCTTT. Its protein product is CASGDRPNTEAFF.

This clone was picked up one time. This chain joins TRBV6-5 and TRBJ2-2; D remains unclear. Germline loops: CDR1 MNHEY, CDR2 SVGAGI. The CDR3 consists of 13 residues. Trimming shortened V by 8 bases and J by 6 bases, and 13 bases separated the two germline ends. CDR3 loop: CASLAWSSGELFF. The CDR3 region has the DNA TGTGCCAGCTTAGCCTGGTCCTCCGGGGAGCTGTTTTTT.

The rearrangement uses TRBV5-1 and TRBJ1-1; no clear D gene. The CDR3 runs 15 residues. CDR1 and CDR2 from the germline V gene are SGHRS and YFSETQ. V lost 4 bases, J lost 0 bases, and 13 bases lay in between. CDR3 region: CASSPRAVMNTEAFF. For the CDR3, the DNA is TGCGCCAGCAGCCCCCGTGCCGTAATGAACACTGAAGCTTTCTTT.

V usage is TRBV11-3 and J usage is TRBJ2-7; D is unresolved. Germline loops: CDR1 SGHNT, CDR2 YENEEA. V lost 3 bases, J lost 1 base, and 1 base lay in between. The CDR3 sequence is 11 residues long. CDR3 sequence (DNA): TGTGCCAGCAGCTTTTCCTACGAGCAGTACTTC. Translation: CASSFSYEQYF. The full variable domain, completed using reference TRBV11-3 and TRBJ2-7, is EAGVVQSPRYKIIEKKQPVAFWCNPISGHNTLYWYLQNLGQGPELLIRYENEEAVDDSQLPKDRFSAERLKGVDSTLKIQPAELGDSAVYLCASSFSYEQYFGPGTRLTVT.

The DNA for the CDR3 is TGTGCCAGCAGCTCGCCGGGACGGCAAGAGACCCAGTACTTC. Its protein product is CASSSPGRQETQYF. The rearrangement links TRBV5-6 to TRBJ2-5; D is possibly TRBD1 or TRBD2 (5 bases each). V dropped 3 bases and J dropped 2 bases, with 11 bases sitting between them. Germline CDR1 and CDR2: SGHDT and YYEEEE. The CDR3 loop spans 14 amino acids.

The V call is TRBV30, the J call TRBJ1-1; D is ambiguous. Looked up from germline, CDR1 is GTSNPN and CDR2 is SVGIG (reference sequence). The CDR3 sequence is 14 residues long. The ends were cut back, 1 base at V and 3 bases at J, with 12 bases in the middle. CDR3 in DNA: TGTGCCTGGAGTGCCCTTATGGTTTACACTGAAGCTTTCTTT. Protein product: CAWSALMVYTEAFF. Supplemented by reference TRBV30 and TRBJ1-1, the full variable domain reads SQTIHQWPATLVQPVGSPLSLECTVEGTSNPNLYWYRQAAGRGLQLLFYSVGIGQISSEVPQNLSASRPQDRQFILSSKKLLLSDSGFYLCAWSALMVYTEAFFGQGTRLTVV.

The rearrangement uses TRBV5-1 and TRBJ2-7, with TRBD2 matching 8 bases. From germline, CDR1 is SGHRS and CDR2 YFSETQ. V lost 2 bases to trimming and J lost 1 base; unmatched junction nucleotides: 2. The CDR3 is 14 amino acids. The CDR3, as DNA: TGCGCCAGCAGCTTCAGCGGGAGTTCCTACGAGCAGTACTTC. Protein: CASSFSGSSYEQYF.

The V call is TRBV30, the J call TRBJ2-5; 7 bases agree with TRBD2. Trimming took 2 bases from V and 1 from J; bases not matched to a gene: 4. This CDR3 comprises 14 residues. From germline, CDR1 is GTSNPN and CDR2 SVGIG (reference sequence). The DNA of the CDR3 is TGTGCCTGGAGTCCTCTAGCGGTCCAAGAGACCCAGTACTTC. Translated, it gives CAWSPLAVQETQYF. Drawing the rest from reference TRBV30 and TRBJ2-5, the complete variable domain is SQTIHQWPATLVQPVGSPLSLECTVEGTSNPNLYWYRQAAGRGLQLLFYSVGIGQISSEVPQNLSASRPQDRQFILSSKKLLLSDSGFYLCAWSPLAVQETQYFGPGTRLLVL.

Remarks on this clone: This specimen includes other DNA sequences encoding the same CDR3. The J gene is TRBJ1-6, the V gene TRBV6-6, with 9 bases identical to TRBD1. Germline CDR1 is MNHNY and CDR2 is SVGAGI (reference sequence). Germline trimming cut 4 bases from V and 7 bases from J; bases unmatched to any gene: 8. This CDR3 is 16 amino acids long. The DNA for the CDR3 is TGTGCCAGCAGTTCCTTAATACAGGGGGCGAATTCACCCCTCCACTTT. Translating it yields CASSSLIQGANSPLHF.

The chain combines TRBV18 with TRBJ1-2, with a possible D match to TRBD1 (6 bases). V shed 3 bases and J shed 6 bases, with 23 bases lying between them. The CDR3 is made up of 17 amino acids. Germline lookup yields CDR1 KGHSH and CDR2 LQKENI. The CDR3 protein is CASSPSGFRTAGHGYTF. CDR3 coding DNA: TGTGCCAGCTCACCCTCTGGCTTCCGGACAGCTGGGCATGGCTACACCTTC.

The gene calls are TRBV27 and TRBJ2-1; TRBD2 is a possible D gene (6 bases). CDR1 and CDR2 (germline): MNHEY, SMNVEV (reference sequence). V gave up 3 bases and J gave up 2 bases, with 11 bases separating them. The CDR3 runs to 15 residues. The CDR3 DNA is TGTGCCAGCAGTTTCGGTGGGGGGACCTACAATGAGCAGTTCTTC. Translated: CASSFGGGTYNEQFF.

This chain uses TRBV7-9 with TRBJ1-4; D is undetermined. Looked up from germline, CDR1 is SEHNR and CDR2 is FQNEAQ (reference sequence). The CDR3 contains 16 residues. The germline V and J ends were trimmed by 6 bases and 7 bases, with 21 bases remaining between them. The CDR3 loop reads CASSFATGSEGEKLFF. CDR3 DNA: TGTGCCAGCAGTTTTGCAACGGGATCCGAGGGTGAAAAACTGTTTTTT.

The rearrangement links TRBV19 to TRBJ1-1; 9 positions agree with TRBD1. Germline V lookup: CDR1 LNHDA, CDR2 SQIVND (reference sequence). The CDR3 runs 15 residues. V dropped 5 bases and J dropped 3; count of bases not matched to a gene: 7. In DNA, the CDR3 is TGTGCCAGTAGTTCACAGGGGGCTCGGGACACTGAAGCTTTCTTT. Amino acids: CASSSQGARDTEAFF.

The rearrangement joins TRBV5-4 to TRBJ1-2, with 7 positions matching TRBD1. Germline lookup yields CDR1 SGHNT and CDR2 YYREEE (reference sequence). The V gene end was trimmed by 4 bases and the J gene end by 3 bases; junction bases not matched to a gene: 12. The CDR3 consists of 16 residues. As DNA, the CDR3 is TGTGCCAGCAGCCCTCAGGGGGGAACGACGGACTATGGCTACACCTTC. Its protein is CASSPQGGTTDYGYTF.

This sequence joins TRBV28 and TRBJ2-2, with TRBD2 as a possible D gene (6 bases). CDR3 length equals 15 residues. Germline V gives CDR1 MDHEN, CDR2 SYDVKM. Trimming stripped 6 bases from V and 4 bases from J, with 15 bases between. This chain's CDR3 is CASRGGRRFTGELFF. As DNA, the CDR3 is TGTGCCAGCAGGGGAGGTAGGCGATTCACCGGGGAGCTGTTTTTT.

J is TRBJ2-3 and V is TRBV6-1, with D possibly called TRBD1 or TRBD2 (5 bases each). Trimming removed 6 bases at V and 2 bases at J, with 12 bases between. The CDR3 consists of 14 residues. Germline CDR1 is MNHNS and CDR2 is SASEGT. CDR3 region: CASRGDQYTDTQYF. Here the CDR3 DNA reads TGTGCCAGCAGAGGGGACCAATACACAGATACGCAGTATTTT.

The V gene is TRBV28, the J gene TRBJ1-1, with 8 nucleotides matching TRBD1. J gave up 4 bases and V 5 bases, and 9 bases lay outside the gene matches. CDR1 is MDHEN and CDR2 is SYDVKM in the germline V gene. The CDR3 consists of 15 residues. The CDR3 DNA follows: TGTGCCAGCAGTCCACGGACAGGGAAGATCACTGAAGCTTTCTTT. The encoded protein is CASSPRTGKITEAFF.

The genes are TRBV19 and TRBJ1-5, with unresolved D. Trimming stripped 5 bases from V and 5 bases from J, with 13 bases between. Per germline, CDR1 LNHDA and CDR2 SQIVND (reference sequence). The CDR3 has 14 amino acids. CDR3 bases: TGTGCCAGTAGTGTCGCCCCCCCCCATCAGCCCCAGCATTTT. Encoded protein: CASSVAPPHQPQHF.